This T cell receptor (beta chain) is drawn from a study of T cell responses to AZD1222 COVID-19 vaccine. Study-wide results and caveats: After two AZD1222 doses, spike-specific TCR breadth and depth rose versus day 0. Repertoire sampling happened only post peak T cell response. Unmutated variant regions reportedly attract nearly half of all spike-specific TCRs.

The CDR3 is made up of 15 amino acids. The V and J ends lost 6 bases and 4 bases respectively, with 16 bases between them. The V gene's germline CDR1 is MDHEN and CDR2 SYDVKM. The method was immunoSEQ multiplex PCR; TCRdb's version includes in-frame clones alone and lacks a portion of them. Of around 70,000 clones detected, just over 85% appear once; the ten largest clones hold 2% to 2.5%. As for this clone: Its target is not known.

The input for sequencing was peripheral blood, taken on day 0 of AZD1222 vaccination. The sequence derives from an adult in good health. The rearrangement joins TRBV28 to TRBJ2-1; D possibly uses TRBD1 or TRBD2 (5 bases each). The CDR3 is CASSVPRDGYNEQFF. CDR3 bases: TGTGCCAGCAGCGTACCCCGGGACGGGTACAATGAGCAGTTCTTC.